Below, 28 T cell receptor beta chains from the same sample are listed, as sequenced in a study of CD8+CD57+ T cells in acquired aplastic anemia. Profiling of TCR beta VDJ combinations and CDR3 sequences used genomic DNA as template. TCRdb re-analysed the reads in MiXCR, keeping a single row per CDR3 protein. This repertoire shows under 350,000 distinct CDR3 sequences, about three fifths found once; its top ten account for 1.3%. The authors sequenced patients whose flow cytometry had shown CD8+CD57+ cell expansion. Sequencing used sorted CD4+, CD8+, or CD8+CD57+ T cells (not recorded which) from PBMCs. The receptors shown here come from a human donor with aplastic anemia.

The gene calls are TRBV19 and TRBJ2-6, with a tentative D call TRBD2 (5 bases). V was pared by 10 bases and J by 0 bases, with 13 bases between. The CDR3 contains 15 residues. Germline V gene lookup returns CDR1 LNHDA and CDR2 SQIVND (reference sequence). CDR3 sequence (DNA): TGTGCCATAGGCCCGGGGAACTCTGGGGCCAACGTCCTGACTTTC. It yields the protein CAIGPGNSGANVLTF.

A few counts support this clonotype. This chain links TRBV11-2 with TRBJ2-5; D perhaps matches TRBD1 (6 bases). V dropped 8 bases and J dropped 5 bases, with 15 bases sitting between them. The CDR3 spans 13 residues. The germline V gene has CDR1 SGHAT and CDR2 FQNNGV. The CDR3 DNA is TGTGCCAGCTGGGGGCCGAGTCGGGAGACCCAGTACTTC. Protein product: CASWGPSRETQYF.

This clonotype was counted at least ten times. V usage is TRBV5-8 and J usage is TRBJ2-1; possible D gene TRBD2, 6 bases. The V and J ends lost 3 bases and 2 bases respectively, with 15 bases between them. Germline assignment: CDR1 SGHTS and CDR2 YDEGEE. The CDR3 runs 16 residues. The CDR3, as DNA: TGTGCCAGCAGCTCGGCCGGGACTGGAGCCTACAATGAGCAGTTCTTC. Its protein product is CASSSAGTGAYNEQFF.

The V call is TRBV7-9, the J call TRBJ2-1; TRBD2 matches at 10 bases. Germline CDR1 SEHNR, CDR2 FQNEAQ (reference sequence). The CDR3 is 18 residues long. Unmatched junction bases numbered 14, after V lost 5 bases and J lost 4 bases. The CDR3 reads CASSGLGTSGTGYNEQFF. CDR3 coding DNA: TGTGCCAGCAGCGGGCTAGGAACTAGCGGGACCGGATACAATGAGCAGTTCTTC.

To note about this clonotype: This may stem from a read error, because a much larger clone lies one nucleotide away. The chain employs TRBV6-5 and TRBJ2-6; tentatively, D is TRBD1 (5 bases). The CDR3 has 17 amino acids. The germline CDR1 and CDR2 sequences are MNHEY and SVGAGI. The V and J ends lost 5 bases and 6 bases respectively, with 20 bases between them. The CDR3 loop is CASSERARLGQANVLTF. CDR3 sequence (DNA): TGTGCCAGCAGTGAACGAGCCCGCCTTGGACAGGCCAACGTCCTGACTTTC.

This clonotype came up many times. The V call is TRBV18, the J call TRBJ2-3, with D tentatively TRBD1 or TRBD2 (5 bases each). The V end lost 3 bases, the J end lost 2 bases, and 12 bases lay between the germline ends. This CDR3 has 15 amino acids. Germline lookup yields CDR1 KGHSH and CDR2 LQKENI. This chain's CDR3 is CASSPGATFTDTQYF. CDR3 DNA: TGTGCCAGCTCACCCGGGGCAACCTTCACAGATACGCAGTATTTT.

This clonotype has more than one count but fewer than ten. The rearrangement uses TRBV9 and TRBJ1-6; 7 bases match TRBD1. Trimming took 0 bases from V and 7 from J; bases not matched to a gene: 4. There are 15 residues in the CDR3. Germline CDR1 and CDR2: SGDLS and YYNGEE. The CDR3 DNA reads TGTGCCAGCAGCGTAGAGGGACAGCCGAATTCACCCCTCCACTTT. Protein sequence: CASSVEGQPNSPLHF.

The chain uses TRBV2 and TRBJ2-2; maybe TRBD1 (6 bases). The germline V and J ends were trimmed by 8 bases and 3 bases, with 16 bases remaining between them. Germline CDR1 reads SNHLY; CDR2 reads FYNNEI. CDR3 size: 15 residues. CDR3 region: CASRRQVLDTGELFF. In DNA, the CDR3 is TGTGCCAGCCGAAGACAGGTATTAGACACCGGGGAGCTGTTTTTT.

This clonotype came up many times. In nucleotides, the CDR3 is TGCGCCAGCAGCCAAGGTCCATTGGAGACCCAGTACTTC. It yields the protein CASSQGPLETQYF. The V and J genes are TRBV4-1 and TRBJ2-5; D is uncertain. Germline loops: CDR1 MGHRA, CDR2 YSYEKL. The CDR3 length is 13 residues. The V and J ends lost 1 base and 5 bases respectively, with 8 bases between them.

This chain connects TRBV5-4 to TRBJ1-5; 8 bases are a match to TRBD1. The CDR3 has 15 residues. Germline V lookup: CDR1 SGHNT, CDR2 YYREEE (reference sequence). V gave up 0 bases and J gave up 2 bases; unmatched junction bases: 1. CDR3 region: CASSLATGGNQPQHF. The CDR3 coding sequence is TGTGCCAGCAGCTTGGCGACAGGGGGCAATCAGCCCCAGCATTTT.

This clonotype was seen at least ten times. The rearrangement uses TRBV19 and TRBJ2-2; perhaps TRBD2 as D (5 bases). Germline values: CDR1 LNHDA, CDR2 SQIVND (reference sequence). CDR3 length equals 17 residues. V was cut by 6 bases and J by 3 bases, with 20 bases left in between. CDR3 sequence: CASSRNGVGEYTGELFF. DNA of the CDR3: TGTGCCAGTAGCCGAAACGGGGTAGGAGAATACACCGGGGAGCTGTTTTTT.

In regard to this clonotype: The CDR3 carries no conserved terminal phenylalanine or tryptophan, so it likely arises from a read error. The chain joins TRBV14 to TRBJ2-3; TRBD2 agrees at 12 bases. Germline V lookup: CDR1 SGHDN, CDR2 FVKESK. V trimming: 4 bases; J trimming: 2 bases; junction bases outside the gene matches: 4. The CDR3 length is 16 residues. CDR3 amino acids: CASSPGLAGLTDTQYL. CDR3 bases: TGTGCCAGCAGCCCCGGACTAGCGGGACTCACAGATACGCAGTATCTT.

This clonotype has a count of ten or more. The chain has TRBV7-9 and TRBJ1-4, with a possible D match to TRBD1 (6 bases). This CDR3 comprises 15 residues. The V end was cut by 5 bases, the J end by 7 bases, with 17 bases between. Per germline, CDR1 SEHNR and CDR2 FQNEAQ (reference sequence). The CDR3 DNA reads as TGTGCCAGCAGCCGAACAGGGCGGGGAGGTGAAAAACTGTTTTTT. It translates to CASSRTGRGGEKLFF.

Only one count was recorded for this clonotype. The rearrangement uses TRBV7-2 and TRBJ2-2; TRBD2 aligns across 10 bases. After removal of 4 bases from V and 3 bases from J, the junction contained 5 bases not matched to a gene. Germline CDR1 reads SGHTA; CDR2 reads FQGNSA. The CDR3 is made up of 16 amino acids. CDR3 amino acids: CASSSRTSGYTGELFF. The CDR3 DNA follows: TGTGCCAGCAGCTCGAGGACTAGCGGATACACCGGGGAGCTGTTTTTT.

This clonotype was observed a few times. V gene TRBV20-1 combines with J gene TRBJ2-5, with D perhaps assigned TRBD1 or TRBD2 (5 bases each). There are 13 residues in the CDR3. Germline CDR1 DFQATT, CDR2 SNEGSKA (reference sequence). V was cut by 3 bases and J by 5 bases, with 13 bases left in between. CDR3 DNA: TGCAGTGCTAGGGGCCTAGGGGAGGAGACCCAGTACTTC. Translation gives CSARGLGEETQYF.

The chain is built from TRBV10-2 and TRBJ1-2, with 10 bases aligning to TRBD1. CDR1 is WSHSY, CDR2 SAAADI, per germline. The CDR3 spans 11 residues. After removal of 8 bases from V and 8 bases from J, the junction contained 2 bases not matched to a gene. The CDR3 nucleotides are TGCGCCAGCGGACAGGGGGAGGGCTACACCTTC. Translation gives CASGQGEGYTF.

The rearrangement joins TRBV19 to TRBJ2-7, with D tentatively TRBD1 (6 bases). V was shortened by 3 bases and J by 3 bases, with 9 bases between the two germline ends. The CDR3 sequence is 13 residues long. Germline CDR1 reads LNHDA; CDR2 reads SQIVND (reference sequence). The CDR3 DNA follows: TGTGCCAGTAGTATCGCAGGGGTCTACGAGCAGTACTTC. Its translation is CASSIAGVYEQYF.

In the case of this clonotype: An end of the junction differs from the germline gene, which may be a read error. J is TRBJ2-7 and V is TRBV20-1; TRBD2 agrees at 10 bases. This CDR3 comprises 13 residues. The germline CDR1 and CDR2 sequences are DFQATT and SNEGSKA (reference sequence). CDR3 DNA sequence: TGCAGTGCTCGGACCGGGACTAGCGTTATCGTGAACTTC. Translation: CSARTGTSVIVNF.

In this sample, this clonotype turned up many times. This rearrangement joins TRBV10-3 to TRBJ1-1, with 7 nucleotides matching TRBD1. There are 14 residues in the CDR3. The V gene end was trimmed by 7 bases and the J gene end by 2 bases; junction bases not matched to a gene: 7. The germline V gene encodes CDR1 ENHRY and CDR2 SYGVKD. The CDR3 loop reads CAIKGQGGNTEAFF. In DNA form, the CDR3 reads TGTGCCATCAAGGGACAAGGGGGCAACACTGAAGCTTTCTTT.

Regarding this clonotype: The conserved phenylalanine or tryptophan is not found at the CDR3 terminus, so this likely reflects a read error. V and J are TRBV7-8 and TRBJ1-2, with 8 bases matching TRBD1. CDR1 SGHVS and CDR2 FQNEAQ come from the germline V gene. The CDR3 contains 14 residues. With 5 bases clipped from V and 5 bases from J, the junction kept 7 bases outside the gene matches. CDR3 sequence reads: CASSLGTGKYGYTP. For the CDR3, the DNA is TGTGCCAGCAGCCTCGGGACAGGAAAATATGGCTACACCCCC.

The chain is built from TRBV15 and TRBJ2-7, with 8 bases matching TRBD1. The ends lost 4 bases at V and 4 bases at J; junction bases unmatched: 9. CDR1 is LNHNV and CDR2 is YYDKDF in the germline V gene (reference sequence). The CDR3 extends over 15 amino acids. As DNA, the CDR3 is TGTGCCACCAGCACCGTCGGTCAGGGGGCTTACGAGCAGTACTTC. It translates to CATSTVGQGAYEQYF.

This clonotype was seen once. This chain connects TRBV19 to TRBJ2-2; D perhaps matches TRBD2 (6 bases). V was shortened by 3 bases and J by 9 bases, with 17 bases between the two germline ends. Germline V gene lookup returns CDR1 LNHDA and CDR2 SQIVND (reference sequence). The CDR3 loop spans 15 amino acids. CDR3 sequence (DNA): TGTGCCAGTAGTATGGGGGGATCCCCTCACCGGGAGCTGTTTTTT. Amino acid sequence: CASSMGGSPHRELFF.

There are many counts of this clonotype. The chain is built from TRBV7-9 and TRBJ2-7; 7 nucleotides align to TRBD1. The CDR3 loop spans 15 amino acids. Looked up from germline, CDR1 is SEHNR and CDR2 is FQNEAQ (reference sequence). Trimming removed 4 bases from V and 2 bases from J; junction bases left unmatched: 8. CDR3 DNA sequence: TGTGCCAGCAGCTCAGGACAGGAGAATCCCTACGAGCAGTACTTC. Encoded protein: CASSSGQENPYEQYF.

This clonotype has just one count. J is TRBJ1-2 and V is TRBV29-1, with D unclear. Germline assignment: CDR1 SQVTM and CDR2 ANQGSEA. The ends were cut back, 4 bases at V and 1 base at J, with 13 bases in the middle. This CDR3 has 14 residues. CDR3 in DNA: TGCAGCGTTGGCCCAATACCCTATAACTATGGCTACACCTTC. Translation gives CSVGPIPYNYGYTF. Combining the CDR3 with reference TRBV29-1 and TRBJ1-2 gives the whole variable domain SAVISQKPSRDICQRGTSLTIQCQVDSQVTMMFWYRQQPGQSLTLIATANQGSEATYESGFVIDKFPISRPNLTFSTLTVSNMSPEDSSIYLCSVGPIPYNYGYTFGSGTRLTVV.

This clonotype was detected ten times or more. This chain connects TRBV7-9 to TRBJ2-2; D is uncertain. The CDR3 consists of 12 residues. Germline values: CDR1 SEHNR, CDR2 FQNEAQ (reference sequence). V gave up 2 bases and J gave up 7 bases, with 5 bases separating them. This chain's CDR3 is CASSLNYGELFF. The DNA for the CDR3 is TGTGCCAGCAGCTTAAACTACGGGGAGCTGTTTTTT.

The chain carries TRBV20-1 and TRBJ2-3; 7 positions agree with TRBD2. The CDR3 covers 15 residues. CDR1 DFQATT and CDR2 SNEGSKA come from the germline V gene (reference sequence). The V and J ends lost 0 bases and 3 bases, in that order; junction bases with no gene match: 6. The CDR3 reads CSARDLSSGTDTQYF. The CDR3 DNA sequence: TGCAGTGCTAGAGATCTAAGTAGCGGGACAGATACGCAGTATTTT.

The rearrangement joins TRBV7-8 to TRBJ2-7; 12 bases are shared with TRBD2. The V and J ends lost 6 bases and 7 bases, in that order; junction bases with no gene match: 7. Germline lookup yields CDR1 SGHVS and CDR2 FQNEAQ. The CDR3 spans 14 residues. The CDR3: CASRRLAGVGEQYF. As DNA, the CDR3 is TGTGCCAGCAGGCGACTAGCGGGGGTAGGGGAGCAGTACTTC.

The chain uses TRBV19 and TRBJ1-6; 7 bases map to TRBD1. After removal of 4 bases from V and 9 bases from J, the junction contained 12 bases not matched to a gene. Germline values: CDR1 LNHDA, CDR2 SQIVND (reference sequence). The length of the CDR3 is 16 residues. The CDR3 DNA follows: TGTGCCAGTAGTAGGGACAGCGAAGTAGTAACTTCACCCCTCCACTTT. It specifies CASSRDSEVVTSPLHF.